This T cell receptor (beta chain) emerged from a study of T cells in Graves' hyperthyroidism and ophthalmopathy. Amplification of TCR beta CDR3 regions used RNA as the template. HTBI primers were employed in a first-round RT-PCR of the TCR CDR3. TCRdb reanalysed the multiplex PCR reads using MiXCR and keeps one entry per CDR3 protein. In the table there are around 500,000 distinct CDR3 sequences, about 15% of which are singletons. CDR1 is MDHEN, CDR2 SYDVKM, per germline. The CDR3 sequence is 14 residues long. V trimming: 10 bases; J trimming: 1 base; junction bases outside the gene matches: 7. This clonotype was counted many times.

V usage is TRBV28 and J usage is TRBJ1-5; the match to TRBD1 covers 7 bases. Sequenced sample: blood. The origin of this receptor is a woman between 40 and 50 years old with Graves' hyperthyroidism. The CDR3 region is CAIWPGQSNQPQHF. CDR3 bases: TGTGCCATTTGGCCGGGACAGAGCAATCAGCCCCAGCATTTT.